This T cell receptor (beta chain) was identified during a study of TIL therapy for anti-PD-1-resistant metastatic lung cancer. Sequencing used immunoSEQ v3. Profiling relied on immunoSEQ multiplex PCR, and the TCRdb table lists in-frame clones only, not all of them. The table records roughly 60,000 clones, around 90% of them present only once. Regarding time point: pre-treatment sample, taken before nivolumab and TIL therapy. The TCR was taken from a person between 25 and 79 years old with non-small cell lung cancer. The material was blood, obtained at baseline.

As DNA, the CDR3 is TGCGCCAGCAGTGAGACAGTCTCCTACGAGCAGTACTTC. Protein sequence: CASSETVSYEQYF. The chain couples TRBV5-1 to TRBJ2-7; a weak D match, TRBD1 (5 bases). CDR1 is SGHRS and CDR2 is YFSETQ in the germline V gene. CDR3 length: 13 amino acids. The V gene lost 5 bases and the J gene lost 0 bases, with 9 bases spanning the gap. The full variable domain, in which reference TRBV5-1 and TRBJ2-7 provide the parts outside the CDR3, is KAGVTQTPRYLIKTRGQQVTLSCSPISGHRSVSWYQQTPGQGLQFLFEYFSETQRNKGNFPGRFSGRQFSNSRSEMNVSTLELGDSALYLCASSETVSYEQYFGPGTRLTVT.